These 16 T cell receptor beta chains were sequenced from one sample in a study of T cell responses to AZD1222 COVID-19 vaccine. Method: immunoSEQ multiplex PCR; TCRdb's copy keeps in-frame clones and lacks some. The data hold 150,000 to 200,000 clones, with about 92% observed a single time. The sample here was peripheral blood, taken on day 0 of AZD1222 vaccination. Receptors originate from an adult in good health.

J is TRBJ2-5 and V is TRBV11-2; TRBD2 aligns across 9 bases. Germline V CDR1 and CDR2: SGHAT, FQNNGV. This CDR3 comprises 18 residues. With 2 bases clipped from V and 1 base from J, the junction kept 11 bases outside the gene matches. The CDR3 spells CASSLSWSSGGRQETQYF. The CDR3 nucleotides are TGTGCCAGCAGCTTAAGTTGGTCCAGCGGGGGGCGCCAAGAGACCCAGTACTTC.

The chain couples TRBV5-1 to TRBJ1-4, with D perhaps matching TRBD1 (5 bases). This CDR3 contains 16 residues. Trimming pared 1 base from V and 8 bases from J, leaving 18 bases between. Germline CDR1 and CDR2: SGHRS and YFSETQ. The CDR3: CASSLQGTGRSEKLFF. The CDR3 DNA reads as TGCGCCAGCAGCTTGCAAGGGACGGGCCGTTCCGAAAAACTGTTTTTT.

The chain combines TRBV10-1 with TRBJ1-6; D may be TRBD1 (5 bases). Germline CDR1 and CDR2: WNHNN and SYGVQD (reference sequence). This CDR3 has 12 amino acids. Trimming removed 7 bases at V and 11 bases at J, with 12 bases between. The CDR3 region is CASTGFGPPLHF. The CDR3, as DNA: TGCGCCAGCACAGGGTTCGGGCCACCCCTCCACTTT.

The gene calls are TRBV11-3 and TRBJ2-5, with D perhaps TRBD2 (7 bases). This CDR3 is built from 16 residues. From germline, CDR1 is SGHNT and CDR2 YENEEA. Trimming removed 2 bases at V and 5 bases at J, with 18 bases between. CDR3 loop: CASSLIPWGGRETQYF. Written as DNA, the CDR3 is TGTGCCAGCAGCTTAATCCCCTGGGGGGGGCGGGAGACCCAGTACTTC.

This chain joins TRBV5-6 and TRBJ2-7, with D perhaps TRBD1 or TRBD2 (5 bases each). The CDR3 has 15 amino acids. V was trimmed by 5 bases and J by 0 bases, leaving 15 bases between them. Germline loops: CDR1 SGHDT, CDR2 YYEEEE. The DNA for the CDR3 is TGTGCCAGCAGACCCAGGGATGGGAGCTCCTACGAGCAGTACTTC. Amino acid sequence: CASRPRDGSSYEQYF.

The gene calls are TRBV4-2 and TRBJ2-3, with 9 bases identical to TRBD2. Germline trimming cut 0 bases from V and 11 bases from J; bases unmatched to any gene: 15. From germline, CDR1 is LGHNA and CDR2 YNFKEQ. The CDR3 length is 17 residues. The CDR3 nucleotides are TGTGCCAGCAGCCAAGATCTGCGGACTAGCGAGGTTGGTGAGCAGTATTTT. It encodes CASSQDLRTSEVGEQYF.

The chain couples TRBV18 to TRBJ2-1; D possibly corresponds to TRBD2 (6 bases). Trimming stripped 4 bases from V and 9 bases from J, with 16 bases between. The CDR3 has 14 residues. Germline V gives CDR1 KGHSH, CDR2 LQKENI. The CDR3 bases are TGTGCCAGCTCACTGCTGGGGGAGGCGGGTGAGCAGTTCTTC. It specifies CASSLLGEAGEQFF.

This chain connects TRBV7-2 to TRBJ2-1; TRBD1 matches at 9 bases. The CDR3 is made up of 15 amino acids. Germline V lookup: CDR1 SGHTA, CDR2 FQGNSA. V trimming: 1 base; J trimming: 10 bases; junction bases outside the gene matches: 8. The CDR3 DNA reads as TGTGCCAGCAGCTTAGGGGACAGGGCGATGACCGAGCAGTTCTTC. This translates into CASSLGDRAMTEQFF.

The CDR3 DNA reads TGTGCCAGCAGCGCTCGGGGGGATCAGCCCCAGCATTTT. As protein: CASSARGDQPQHF. V is TRBV14 and J is TRBJ1-5; perhaps TRBD1 as D (5 bases). Germline loops: CDR1 SGHDN, CDR2 FVKESK. The V and J ends lost 5 bases and 5 bases respectively, with 10 bases between them. The CDR3 contains 13 residues.

The CDR3 coding sequence is TGTGCCAGCAGCAACCGACAGGGAAGGACTGAAGCTTTCTTT. Protein product: CASSNRQGRTEAFF. The rearrangement joins TRBV4-2 to TRBJ1-1; 7 bases line up with TRBD1. J was trimmed by 5 bases and V by 5 bases; bases with no gene match: 8. The CDR3 length is 14 residues. In germline, CDR1 is LGHNA, CDR2 YNFKEQ.

The chain uses TRBV10-3 and TRBJ1-2; D is perhaps TRBD1 (5 bases). V lost 10 bases and J lost 4, with 13 bases in between. The V gene's germline CDR1 is ENHRY and CDR2 SYGVKD. The CDR3 loop spans 12 amino acids. The CDR3 sequence is CATGGVAYGYTF. The CDR3 nucleotides are TGTGCCACCGGGGGGGTAGCCTATGGCTACACCTTC.

In this sample, this clone turned up a few times. The chain links TRBV4-2 to TRBJ1-1, with D hard to call. This CDR3 contains 14 residues. Germline values: CDR1 LGHNA, CDR2 YNFKEQ. Trimming removed 4 bases at V and 2 bases at J, with 11 bases between. CDR3 in DNA: TGTGCCAGCAGCCGTGAACAGAAAAACACTGAAGCTTTCTTT. Protein: CASSREQKNTEAFF.

The chain is built from TRBV6-5 and TRBJ1-1; D remains ambiguous. V was pared by 7 bases and J by 0 bases, with 15 bases between. This CDR3 comprises 15 residues. CDR1 is MNHEY, CDR2 SVGAGI, per germline. The DNA for the CDR3 is TGTGCCAGCACCCTTACTGGGGAGCTGAACACTGAAGCTTTCTTT. Its protein product is CASTLTGELNTEAFF.

This rearrangement joins TRBV5-3 to TRBJ2-7; maybe TRBD1 (5 bases). TRBV5-3 is an ORF, with its function uncertain. With 3 bases removed from V and 4 bases from J, the gap between germline ends came to 17 bases. The CDR3 consists of 15 residues. CDR3 amino acids: CARSYSGKLMYEQYF. The CDR3, as DNA: TGTGCCAGAAGCTATTCAGGGAAGTTGATGTACGAGCAGTACTTC.

The J gene is TRBJ1-6, the V gene TRBV6-5; possibly TRBD1 for D (5 bases). Germline values: CDR1 MNHEY, CDR2 SVGAGI. CDR3 length equals 15 residues. Trimming pared 6 bases from V and 4 bases from J, leaving 13 bases between. The CDR3: CASRTRDAYNSPLHF. Here the CDR3 DNA reads TGTGCCAGCAGAACCCGGGACGCATATAATTCACCCCTCCACTTT.

This sequence joins TRBV27 and TRBJ1-5; 8 bases are a match to TRBD1. The V gene end was trimmed by 5 bases and the J gene end by 4 bases; junction bases not matched to a gene: 7. CDR1 MNHEY and CDR2 SMNVEV come from the germline V gene (reference sequence). There are 15 residues in the CDR3. This CDR3 is CASSDSGTGNQPQHF. In nucleotides, the CDR3 is TGTGCCAGCAGTGATTCCGGGACAGGTAATCAGCCCCAGCATTTT.